This section outlines one T cell receptor beta chain sequence together with its context. No antigen is known for it. No much larger clone is present one base from it, and per-base qualities are unavailable. This entry is derived from a study of vaccination effects on CD4 cells after COVID-19 (dated by TCRdb to 2021 to 2024). Concerning the study at large: Post-vaccine samples across the study were collected a median of 72 days after the second dose, with a range of 14 to 241. SARS-CoV-2 spike-specific CD4+ TCR repertoires were compared before and after mRNA vaccination in COVID-19 convalescent patients and in infection-naive vaccine recipients. Altogether, some 10 COVID-19 convalescent patients and a few SARS-CoV-2-naive healthy vaccine recipients made up the full study. Cultures from other donors in the study were sequenced using the Oncomine TCR Beta short-read assay on an Illumina iSeq 100. Summary of the overall study and its limitations: Among healthy vaccine recipients, nearly all vaccine-induced clones were SARS-CoV-2 mono-reactive, and just 1 of 255 was cross-reactive with common cold coronaviruses. Limitations of the study were the small number of convalescent patients and the absence of early post-infection timepoints. Marked clonal contraction was observed in both infection-induced and vaccine-induced clones at late post-vaccination timepoints, consistent with waning T cell responses.

Libraries were constructed by the immunoSEQ multiplex PCR assay. TCR beta CDR3 sequencing was performed on DNA from the cultured, isolated CD4+ T cells. The published analysis was carried out like this. Non-productive TCR sequences were removed, reads were trimmed to the CDR3 region, and CDR3s of at least 7 amino acids were retained. The MANAFEST web app was used to pick out antigen-specific clonotypes by comparing their expansion in peptide wells with that in reference cultures. To be called positive, a clone needed expansion at FDR<0.05 compared with the reference and with all other wells, an odds ratio greater than 5, and a frequency greater than 0.1% in two replicate wells. A clonotype was called cross-reactive if it was significantly expanded both in SARS-CoV-2 spike wells and in at least one common cold coronavirus spike condition. CDR3 similarity was assessed by Levenshtein distance using the stringdist R package, and unrooted trees were constructed with ape in R 3.6.1. Imported from immuneACCESS, the table was reduced by TCRdb to in-frame sequences with V and J called. These copies leave out some clones; in studies compared against another copy, an unresolved V gene accounts for under half, and the cause of the remainder is not known. V and J calls and clone size are copied from that table; D and trimming were computed from the DNA. Across this sample there are about 29,000 clones, with 74% seen only once. The ten largest clones capture roughly a sixth of the sample.

The CDR3 has 14 amino acids, counting the end cysteine and phenylalanine. Left in the record is the CDR3 DNA by itself, 42 bases read in frame from the first base. The germline V gene yields MNHEY for CDR1 and SVGAGI for CDR2. The junction carries 14 bases between V and J, which are trimmed by 7 bases and 2 bases respectively. In the ViraFEST assay, PBMC were stimulated with viral peptide pools, and TCR sequencing was then used to find antigen-specific CD4+ T cell clonotypes based on their expansion. After about 10 days of culture, CD4+ T cells were isolated with the EasySep CD4+ T cell isolation kit. Each participant got two doses of an mRNA SARS-CoV-2 vaccine, either BNT162b2 or mRNA-1273. Healthy vaccine recipients had no prior SARS-CoV-2 infection, confirmed by negative nucleocapsid antibodies before and after vaccination. Each well held 1.5 million to 2 million PBMC cultured in IMDM containing roughly 5% human AB serum, about 10 IU/ml IL-2 and gentamicin, along with roughly 10 ug/ml peptides. Half of the culture medium was replaced with fresh IL-2-containing medium on days 3 and 7. Each peptide stimulation condition was cultured in triplicate wells unless otherwise noted. Using Ficoll-Paque Plus gradient centrifugation, PBMC were separated from whole blood and then either used fresh or cryopreserved at -140C. The overlapping peptide pools covered the spike proteins of SARS-CoV-2 and of the common cold coronaviruses HCoV-NL63, HCoV-OC43 and HCoV-229E. Genomic DNA was extracted from cultured CD4+ T cells with the QIAamp micro DNA kit.

This specimen was CD4+ T cells from PBMCs cultured with HCoV-OC43 spike peptides, taken after COVID-19 vaccination. In the paper's terms, the cell subset or site label means: HCoV-OC43 spike overlapping peptide pool stimulation. The sequence links TRBV6-5 to TRBJ1-1; a tentative D match to TRBD1 spans 5 bases. The source of this sequence is a human donor who received a COVID-19 vaccine. The nucleotide sequence is TGTGCCAGCAATTCAGGGAGGGGAAACACTGAAGCTTTCTTT. This codes for CASNSGRGNTEAFF.